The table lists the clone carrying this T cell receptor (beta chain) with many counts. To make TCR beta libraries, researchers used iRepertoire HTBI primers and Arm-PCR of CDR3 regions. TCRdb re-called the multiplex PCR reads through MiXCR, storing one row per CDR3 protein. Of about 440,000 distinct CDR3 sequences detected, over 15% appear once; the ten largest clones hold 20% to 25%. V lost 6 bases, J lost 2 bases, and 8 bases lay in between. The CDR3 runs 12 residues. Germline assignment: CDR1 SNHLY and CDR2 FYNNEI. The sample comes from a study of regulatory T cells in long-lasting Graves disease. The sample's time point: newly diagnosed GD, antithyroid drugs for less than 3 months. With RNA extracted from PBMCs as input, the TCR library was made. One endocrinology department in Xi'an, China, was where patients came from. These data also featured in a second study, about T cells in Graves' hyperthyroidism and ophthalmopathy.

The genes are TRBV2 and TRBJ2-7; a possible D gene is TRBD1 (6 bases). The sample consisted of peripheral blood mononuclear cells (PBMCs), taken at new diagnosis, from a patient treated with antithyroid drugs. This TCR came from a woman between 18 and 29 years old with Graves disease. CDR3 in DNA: TGTGCCAGCAGCAGGGGAGCCTACGAGCAGTACTTC. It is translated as CASSRGAYEQYF.